These 19 T cell receptor beta chains came from one sample sequenced in a study of shared clonotypes between healthy human individuals (dated by TCRdb to the early 2020s). The library was prepared using the immunoSEQ multiplex PCR assay. TCRdb holds this immuneACCESS table with in-frame rearrangements only. Some clones are missing; in checked studies, unresolved V genes explain under half, and the rest has no known cause. The sample table records about 2.1 million clones; 93% of these occur just once. Jointly, the top ten make up under 2% of the sample. CD8 naive samples were obtained by positive selection for CCR7 among CD45RO-negative cells, yielding a CD45RA+CCR7+ population from which TemRA cells were excluded. Sequencing was carried out using naive CD8+ T cells from PBMCs. The cell subset or site label, read with the paper, signifies: CD45RA+CCR7+. The receptor source for this set is a young man in good health. Some clones in this sample may be carry-over from other donors' samples.

V gene TRBV27 combines with J gene TRBJ2-1; D not resolved. This CDR3 contains 15 residues. Germline V gives CDR1 MNHEY, CDR2 SMNVEV (reference sequence). Trimming left V 5 bases short and J 5 bases short, with 16 bases between. The CDR3 DNA reads as TGTGCCAGCAGTGCGCTCCGCGCCGCGCACAATGAGCAGTTCTTC. It codes for CASSALRAAHNEQFF.

The V call is TRBV9, the J call TRBJ2-7, with D perhaps given as TRBD1 or TRBD2 (5 bases each). The V end lost 3 bases, the J end lost 4 bases, and 11 bases lay between the germline ends. Per germline, CDR1 SGDLS and CDR2 YYNGEE. CDR3 length: 13 amino acids. CDR3 region: CASSAGTKYEQYF. The DNA of the CDR3 is TGTGCCAGCAGCGCCGGGACCAAGTACGAGCAGTACTTC.

Here the CDR3 reads CASSVGGTSGIYNEQFF. CDR3 DNA sequence: TGTGCCAGCAGCGTAGGAGGGACTAGCGGGATATACAATGAGCAGTTCTTC. The chain links TRBV9 to TRBJ2-1; TRBD2 agrees at 13 bases. The CDR3 covers 17 residues. V lost 0 bases, J lost 4 bases, and 4 bases stayed unmatched. Germline V CDR1 and CDR2: SGDLS, YYNGEE.

The chain is built from TRBV14 and TRBJ2-1, with 12 bases fitting TRBD2. Germline values: CDR1 SGHDN, CDR2 FVKESK. J was trimmed by 3 bases and V by 4 bases; bases with no gene match: 13. The CDR3 contains 19 residues. The CDR3 DNA reads as TGTGCCAGCAGCCCTCCGGGACTAGCGGGCCCAGAGGACTACAATGAGCAGTTCTTC. This encodes CASSPPGLAGPEDYNEQFF.

The V gene is TRBV6-1, the J gene TRBJ2-7; D perhaps matches TRBD1 (6 bases). From germline, CDR1 is MNHNS and CDR2 SASEGT. The V end lost 6 bases, the J end lost 2 bases, and 17 bases lay between the germline ends. CDR3 length: 15 amino acids. The CDR3 DNA follows: TGTGCCAGCAGGAACAGGGCCTACCCCACCTACGAGCAGTACTTC. As protein: CASRNRAYPTYEQYF.

The chain uses TRBV25-1 and TRBJ1-2; 7 nucleotides line up with TRBD1. The CDR3 extends over 15 amino acids. J was trimmed by 4 bases and V by 4 bases; bases with no gene match: 9. Germline CDR1 is MGHDK and CDR2 is SYGVNS. For the CDR3, the DNA is TGTGCCAGCAGTGGGGGGCAAGGGGGCGTCTATGGCTACACCTTC. Encoded protein: CASSGGQGGVYGYTF.

J is TRBJ2-7 and V is TRBV6-1; D might be TRBD1 (6 bases). The V gene's germline CDR1 is MNHNS and CDR2 SASEGT. CDR3 length: 15 residues. V dropped 3 bases and J dropped 1 base, with 13 bases sitting between them. This chain's CDR3 is CASSDQGTSSYEQYF. CDR3 in DNA: TGTGCCAGCAGTGATCAGGGGACGTCGTCCTACGAGCAGTACTTC.

The chain uses TRBV11-2 and TRBJ2-1, with 9 bases lining up with TRBD2. Germline loops: CDR1 SGHAT, CDR2 FQNNGV. The CDR3 spans 16 residues. The V segment lost 3 bases and the J segment 6 bases; nucleotides outside the gene matches: 9. Written as DNA, the CDR3 is TGTGCCAGCAGCTTGGGACGGGGACTAGCTTCCAATGAGCAGTTCTTC. Translation: CASSLGRGLASNEQFF.

The rearrangement uses TRBV27 and TRBJ2-3; D possibly corresponds to TRBD2 (6 bases). The CDR3 sequence is 15 residues long. Germline loops: CDR1 MNHEY, CDR2 SMNVEV (reference sequence). V gave up 2 bases and J gave up 4 bases, with 13 bases separating them. The CDR3 DNA reads TGTGCCAGCAGTTTAGTTGACGGGGGATCAGATACGCAGTATTTT. It specifies CASSLVDGGSDTQYF.

The chain carries TRBV7-8 and TRBJ2-7, with D perhaps given as TRBD1 or TRBD2 (7 bases each). This CDR3 comprises 18 residues. With 3 bases removed from V and 1 base from J, the gap between germline ends came to 22 bases. CDR1 and CDR2 from the germline V gene are SGHVS and FQNEAQ. The CDR3 sequence: CASSFPTSDGTESYEQYF. DNA of the CDR3: TGTGCCAGCAGCTTCCCTACTAGCGACGGGACAGAGTCCTACGAGCAGTACTTC.

The gene calls are TRBV6-1 and TRBJ2-7, with D unresolved. The V end was cut by 3 bases, the J end by 3 bases, with 6 bases between. CDR1 MNHNS and CDR2 SASEGT come from the germline V gene. This CDR3 region has 12 residues. In DNA form, the CDR3 reads TGTGCCAGCAGTGACACCTTCTACGAGCAGTACTTC. Translated, it gives CASSDTFYEQYF.

The chain couples TRBV7-2 to TRBJ2-1, with 8 bases matching TRBD1. The CDR3 spans 15 residues. V dropped 4 bases and J dropped 4; count of bases not matched to a gene: 6. CDR1 is SGHTA and CDR2 is FQGNSA in the germline V gene. For the CDR3, the DNA is TGTGCCAGCAGCTCTAGACAGGGGCCTTACAATGAGCAGTTCTTC. Protein: CASSSRQGPYNEQFF.

The rearrangement joins TRBV15 to TRBJ1-1; no firm D call. V lost 0 bases and J 6 bases, leaving 8 bases between the germline ends. Per the germline V gene, CDR1 is LNHNV and CDR2 is YYDKDF (reference sequence). The CDR3 has 13 amino acids. In DNA, the CDR3 is TGTGCCACCAGCAGAGATTGGGCCGCTGAAGCTTTCTTT. Its protein is CATSRDWAAEAFF.

V usage is TRBV4-2 and J usage is TRBJ2-2; D unclear. Germline V gene data show CDR1 as LGHNA and CDR2 as YNFKEQ. The V end lost 2 bases, the J end lost 4 bases, and 5 bases lay between the germline ends. CDR3 length equals 13 residues. The CDR3 bases are TGTGCCAGCAGCCAACTAGGCACCGGGGAGCTGTTTTTT. The encoded protein is CASSQLGTGELFF.

The chain combines TRBV2 with TRBJ2-7, with 7 bases lining up with TRBD1. Germline CDR1 SNHLY, CDR2 FYNNEI. Trimming cost V 8 bases and J 3 bases; bases outside gene matches: 10. The CDR3 sequence is 14 residues long. This CDR3 reads CASEGGREIYEQYF. CDR3 DNA: TGTGCCAGCGAAGGGGGCAGGGAAATCTACGAGCAGTACTTC. Complete variable domain (other parts from reference TRBV2 and TRBJ2-7): EPEVTQTPSHQVTQMGQEVILRCVPISNHLYFYWYRQILGQKVEFLVSFYNNEISEKSEIFDDQFSVERPDGSNFTLKIRSTKLEDSAMYFCASEGGREIYEQYFGPGTRLTVT.

This clone has a single count. The chain combines TRBV2 with TRBJ2-7, with D possibly being TRBD1 (6 bases). Trimming stripped 3 bases from V and 2 bases from J, with 14 bases between. Germline lookup yields CDR1 SNHLY and CDR2 FYNNEI. CDR3 length equals 15 residues. The CDR3 reads CASSEGHPGTYEQYF. The DNA of the CDR3 is TGTGCCAGCAGTGAGGGACACCCCGGGACCTACGAGCAGTACTTC.

Only a few counts were recorded for this clone. The chain links TRBV4-1 to TRBJ1-1, with 7 bases fitting TRBD1. The CDR3 spans 15 residues. Germline CDR1 is MGHRA and CDR2 is YSYEKL. Germline trimming cut 3 bases from V and 1 base from J; bases unmatched to any gene: 5. CDR3 in amino acids: CASSQQGQRNTEAFF. As DNA, the CDR3 is TGCGCCAGCAGCCAGCAGGGACAGAGGAACACTGAAGCTTTCTTT.

The CDR3 DNA sequence: TGTGCCAGCACCCCCACGGGTGCTGGGGCCAACGTCCTGACTTTC. Translating it yields CASTPTGAGANVLTF. J is TRBJ2-6 and V is TRBV25-1; D gene unclear. The V end was cut by 7 bases, the J end by 2 bases, with 12 bases between. The germline V gene encodes CDR1 MGHDK and CDR2 SYGVNS. CDR3 length: 15 residues.

CDR3 amino acids: CASSPDFQETQYF. Here the CDR3 DNA reads TGTGCCAGCAGCCCGGATTTCCAAGAGACCCAGTACTTC. The chain links TRBV7-9 to TRBJ2-5; no definite D call. With 5 bases removed from V and 1 base from J, the gap between germline ends came to 8 bases. The CDR3 consists of 13 residues. Germline V gives CDR1 SEHNR, CDR2 FQNEAQ (reference sequence).